This TCR beta chain was found in a study of glioma-infiltrating T cells. The iRepertoire nested amplicon-rescue multiplex PCR amplified TCR alpha and beta CDR3s from RNA. Input was roughly 85-450 ng of tissue mRNA or PBMC total RNA. Each CDR3 protein is one row after TCRdb ran MiXCR on the multiplex PCR reads. The sample shows approximately 110,000 distinct CDR3 sequences, less than 30% of them seen only once. V shed 7 bases and J shed 0 bases, with 9 bases lying between them. CDR1 is ENHRY and CDR2 is SYGVKD in the germline V gene. This CDR3 spans 13 amino acids. At least ten counts were recorded for this clonotype. As yet, its antigen is unknown. Study conclusions and caveats: Only very few CDR3 sequences appeared in both tissue and blood. Tissue-blood divergence was below expectation in non-neoplastic patients, above in gliomas.

This chain uses TRBV10-3 with TRBJ1-2; maybe TRBD1 (6 bases). Sequencing input: glioma tissue, nonneoplastic brain tissue, or PBMCs (not recorded which). This clonotype was obtained from a human donor with low-grade glioma or glioblastoma, undergoing nonglioma brain surgery, or in good health (not recorded which). This CDR3 is CAITRDTNYGYTF. CDR3 nucleotide sequence: TGTGCCATCACGAGGGACACTAACTATGGCTACACCTTC.